This TCR beta chain was retrieved from a study of blood T cell repertoires in COVID-19. Background on the study: Nucleic acid was either cDNA or gDNA, and it came from T cells, B-cell-depleted T cells, or PBMCs.

From germline, CDR1 is SGDLS and CDR2 YYNGEE. V was trimmed by 3 bases and J by 3 bases, leaving 17 bases between them. The CDR3 has 16 residues. Repertoires were generated with immunoSEQ multiplex PCR, while TCRdb's copy carries only in-frame clones and drops some. The table lists fewer than 350,000 clones, 80% to 95% of them singletons. The Seattle patients joined while their infection was active and were tracked longitudinally afterward. Sequenced sample: peripheral blood. The receptor was derived from a woman in her 30s with COVID-19, enrolled during active disease. This rearrangement joins TRBV9 to TRBJ2-3; D may be TRBD2 (5 bases). CDR3 nucleotide sequence: TGTGCCAGCAGCGCCTTCGCAGCGGAAGCGACAGATACGCAGTATTTT. It specifies CASSAFAAEATDTQYF. Combining the CDR3 with reference TRBV9 and TRBJ2-3 gives the whole variable domain DSGVTQTPKHLITATGQRVTLRCSPRSGDLSVYWYQQSLDQGLQFLIQYYNGEERAKGNILERFSAQQFPDLHSELNLSSLELGDSALYFCASSAFAAEATDTQYFGPGTRLTVL.